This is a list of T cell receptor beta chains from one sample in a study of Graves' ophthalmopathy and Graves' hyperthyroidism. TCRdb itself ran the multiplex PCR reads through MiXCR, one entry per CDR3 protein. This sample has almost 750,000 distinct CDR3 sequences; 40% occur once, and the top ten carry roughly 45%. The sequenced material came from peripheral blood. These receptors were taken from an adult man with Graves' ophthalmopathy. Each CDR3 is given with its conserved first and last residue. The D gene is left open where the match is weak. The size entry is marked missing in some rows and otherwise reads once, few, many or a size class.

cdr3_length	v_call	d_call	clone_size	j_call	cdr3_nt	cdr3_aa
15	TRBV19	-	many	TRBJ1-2	TGTGCCAGTAGTACCTACCCCAACAGGGAGAGGGGCTACACCTTC	CASSTYPNRERGYTF
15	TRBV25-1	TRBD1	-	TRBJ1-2	TGTGCCAGCAGCAAACCCCGGACAGGGGGCTATGGCTACACCTTC	CASSKPRTGGYGYTF
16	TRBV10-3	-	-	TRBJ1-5	TGTGCCATCAGTGAGATTTACAGAAATAGCAATCAGCCCCAGCATTTT	CAISEIYRNSNQPQHF
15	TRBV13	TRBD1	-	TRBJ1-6	TGTGCCAGCAGACCACGGGACAGGGCTAATTCACCCCTCCACTTT	CASRPRDRANSPLHF
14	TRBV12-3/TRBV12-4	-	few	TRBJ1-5	TGTGCCAGCAGCTGGACGGCTGGCAATCAGCCCCAGCATTTT	CASSWTAGNQPQHF
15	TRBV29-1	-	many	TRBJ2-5	TGCAGCGTTGAAGTTTGGGGGGGGCTCGGGGAGACCCAGTACTTC	CSVEVWGGLGETQYF
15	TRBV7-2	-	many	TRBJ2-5	TGTGCCAGCAGCTTAGACGGAGCATCCCAAGAGACCCAGTACTTC	CASSLDGASQETQYF
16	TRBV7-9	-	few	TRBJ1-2	TGTGCCAGCAGTGCGTACCGGGACCTCGGAAGTTATGGCTACACCTTC	CASSAYRDLGSYGYTF
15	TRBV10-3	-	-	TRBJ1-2	TGTGCCATCAGTGAGTCCGAACGGGCCAACTATGGCTACACCTTC	CAISESERANYGYTF
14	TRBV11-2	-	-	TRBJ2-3	TGTGCCAGCAGCTTCGACAGGTTCACAGATACGCAGTATTTT	CASSFDRFTDTQYF
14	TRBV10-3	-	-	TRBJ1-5	TGTGCCAGCAGTAACGGGTTTACCGGGCAGCCCCAGCATTTT	CASSNGFTGQPQHF
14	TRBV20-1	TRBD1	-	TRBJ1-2	TGCAGTGCTAGACGACAGGGGGATCACTATGGCTACACCTTC	CSARRQGDHYGYTF
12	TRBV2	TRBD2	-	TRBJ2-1	TGTGCCAGCAGCGGAGCGGGAGGTGAGCAGTTCTTC	CASSGAGGEQFF
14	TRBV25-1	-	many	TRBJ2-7	TGTGCCAGCAGTGAATTCGGGAGCTCCTACGAGCAGTACTTC	CASSEFGSSYEQYF
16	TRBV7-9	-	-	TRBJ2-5	TGTGCCAGCAGCTTGGTGGCATCGGCCGGACAAGAGACCCAGTACTTC	CASSLVASAGQETQYF
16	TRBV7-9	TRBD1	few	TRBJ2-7	TGTGCCAGCAGCTTAGATGGGGCAGGGGGATTCTACGAGCAGTACTTC	CASSLDGAGGFYEQYF
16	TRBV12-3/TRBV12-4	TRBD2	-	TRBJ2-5	TGTGCCAGCAGTTTATGGTCTAGCGGGAGATCGGAGACCCAGTACTTC	CASSLWSSGRSETQYF
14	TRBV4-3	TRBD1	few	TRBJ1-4	TGCGCCAGCAGCCGGGGGACAGTCAATGAAAAACTGTTTTTT	CASSRGTVNEKLFF
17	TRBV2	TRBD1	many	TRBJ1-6	TGTGCCAGCAGGACCAGACAGGGGAGCACCTATAATTCACCCCTCCACTTT	CASRTRQGSTYNSPLHF
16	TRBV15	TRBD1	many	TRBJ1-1	TGTGCCACCAGCAGAGGGGAAGGGACAGGGAACACTGAAGCTTTCTTT	CATSRGEGTGNTEAFF
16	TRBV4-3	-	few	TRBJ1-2	TGCGCCAGCAGCCAAGATCAGACCACCCCTATGCGTGGCTACACCTTC	CASSQDQTTPMRGYTF
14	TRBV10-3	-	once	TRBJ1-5	TGTGCCAGCTCACCGGACCAAAAGGAGCAGCCCCAGCATTTT	CASSPDQKEQPQHF
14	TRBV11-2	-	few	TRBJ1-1	TGTGCCAGCAGCTTTCCCCGGGGGGTCACTGAAGCTTTCTTT	CASSFPRGVTEAFF
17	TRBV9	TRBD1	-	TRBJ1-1	TGTGCCAGCAGCCCGTGCTTGGGACAGGGAATGAACACTGAAGCTTTCTTT	CASSPCLGQGMNTEAFF